The 6 T cell receptor beta chains presented below share a single source sample, sequenced in a study of human T cells and chemical hapten exposure. TCRdb redid the calling of the RACE reads with MiXCR, one entry per CDR3 protein. The data contain roughly 380,000 distinct CDR3 sequences, roughly 5.3% of them singletons. Time point of the sample: pre-sensitization, week 0. Treatment described: therapeutic diphenylcyclopropenone sensitization with weekly scalp DPC. This material consisted of whole blood, taken in connection with sensitization to the hapten diphenylcyclopropenone (DPC). The receptors were gathered from a woman between 50 and 59 years old with alopecia areata. Some clones in this sample may be carry-over from other donors' samples.

The V call is TRBV28, the J call TRBJ1-1, with 10 bases matching TRBD1. Losses at the gene ends were 5 bases for V and 3 bases for J; bases not matched to a gene: 6. Looked up from germline, CDR1 is MDHEN and CDR2 is SYDVKM. The CDR3 has 15 residues. DNA of the CDR3: TGTGCCAGCAGTCTCACGACAGGGGGCTACACTGAAGCTTTCTTT. Its translation is CASSLTTGGYTEAFF.

This clonotype was seen a handful of times. The V gene is TRBV3-1, the J gene TRBJ2-3; TRBD2 matches at 10 bases. Germline lookup yields CDR1 LGHDT and CDR2 YNNKEL (reference sequence). The CDR3 runs to 16 residues. With 3 bases clipped from V and 4 bases from J, the junction kept 7 bases outside the gene matches. This CDR3 reads CASSQGVAGGADTQYF. The CDR3 coding sequence is TGTGCCAGCAGCCAGGGAGTAGCGGGAGGTGCAGATACGCAGTATTTT.

This clonotype was seen repeatedly, ten times or more. The CDR3 region is CASSLSGASNQPQHF. The CDR3 DNA reads TGTGCCAGCAGTTTGTCAGGGGCCAGCAATCAGCCCCAGCATTTT. The gene calls are TRBV12-3 or TRBV12-4 and TRBJ1-5; a possible D gene is TRBD1 (6 bases). This CDR3 has 15 amino acids. Trimming stripped 3 bases from V and 1 base from J, with 10 bases between.

This clonotype has at least ten counts. The CDR3, as DNA: TGTGCCAGCAGTGCCGATTCGGACAGGGCAAACACTGAAGCTTTCTTT. Translated: CASSADSDRANTEAFF. V usage is TRBV6-5 and J usage is TRBJ1-1, with 8 bases that match TRBD1. This CDR3 region has 16 residues. CDR1 and CDR2 (germline): MNHEY, SVGAGI. V lost 5 bases, J lost 2 bases, and 10 bases stayed unmatched.

In this sample, this clonotype turned up a few times. This chain joins TRBV5-4 and TRBJ2-7; D gene unclear. This CDR3 has 13 residues. From germline, CDR1 is SGHNT and CDR2 YYREEE (reference sequence). V shed 4 bases and J shed 0 bases, with 8 bases lying between them. The DNA for the CDR3 is TGTGCCAGCAGCCCCTCCCCCTCCTACGAGCAGTACTTC. Its protein is CASSPSPSYEQYF.

The sample holds a few counts of this clonotype. As DNA, the CDR3 is TGTGCCAGCAGTTACCCCGGGTACAATGAGCAGTTCTTC. Encoded protein: CASSYPGYNEQFF. The chain links TRBV12-3 or TRBV12-4 to TRBJ2-1; unclear D gene. The CDR3 runs 13 residues. Deletions cut 4 bases from V and 4 bases from J, with 8 bases between.